This record covers a single T cell receptor (beta chain). Each donor had 7.5 to 10 milliliters of peripheral blood drawn. Combining a sample-barcoded 5' primer with a J-beta primer mix, a second PCR ran for roughly 6 to 12 cycles. Via MiXCR, TCRdb re-called the 5' RACE reads, giving one row per CDR3 protein. This sample has around 1,000,000 distinct CDR3 sequences, with 20% to 25% found just once. The sample comes from a study of blood T cells in healthy people across ages. Germline V lookup: CDR1 SQVTM, CDR2 ANQGSEA. V was pared by 0 bases and J by 6 bases, with 19 bases between. The CDR3 has 16 amino acids. This same sample was also part of a study on T cells of mothers and their children.

The J gene is TRBJ2-3, the V gene TRBV29-1; D not resolved. Sequenced sample: blood. The clonotype originates from a girl aged 2-10 years in good health. The CDR3 DNA reads TGCAGCGTTGAAGATAGGCGCGAACCGTCGGAGGATACGCAGTATTTT. Its translation is CSVEDRREPSEDTQYF.